This is a list of T cell receptor beta chains from one sample in a study of response to subunit inactivated influenza vaccine. TCRdb used MiXCR to reprocess the RT-PCR reads, holding one entry per CDR3 protein. The sample comprises approximately 310,000 distinct CDR3 sequences, roughly a fifth of which are singletons, and roughly 10% rests with the top ten. The starting material was PBMCs from blood, obtained about 19 months after vaccination. Every receptor here comes from a man aged 50-75 years who received an inactivated influenza vaccine. The CDR3 runs from the conserved cysteine through the conserved F or W. A D gene is named only where the DNA matches it firmly. A row's size may be missing; if present it is once, few, many or a size class.

abundance	d_gene	v_gene	j_gene	CDR3aa	CDR3nt
few	.	TRBV11-2	TRBJ1-1	CASSLLGGSSTEAFF	TGTGCCAGCAGCTTATTGGGGGGCTCTTCCACTGAAGCTTTCTTT
.	TRBD1	TRBV5-1	TRBJ2-5	CASSSGTAKETQYF	TGCGCCAGCAGTTCGGGGACAGCTAAAGAGACCCAGTACTTC
.	TRBD2	TRBV3-1	TRBJ2-1	CASSLRGLAGYNEQFF	TGTGCCAGCAGCCTAAGGGGACTAGCGGGGTACAATGAGCAGTTCTTC
.	.	TRBV5-5	TRBJ1-2	CASSLEDFIRANYGYTF	TGTGCCAGCAGCTTGGAGGATTTCATAAGAGCTAACTATGGCTACACCTTC
few	.	TRBV20-1	TRBJ1-5	CSADIGAGNQPQHF	TGCAGTGCCGATATAGGGGCGGGCAATCAGCCCCAGCATTTT
many	.	TRBV9	TRBJ1-2	CASSVGGMTNYGYTF	TGTGCCAGCAGCGTAGGTGGGATGACGAACTATGGCTACACCTTC
.	.	TRBV3-1	TRBJ1-3	CASSQSLRGTGNTIYF	TGTGCCAGCAGCCAATCGCTACGGGGGACTGGAAACACCATATATTTT
few	TRBD2	TRBV12-3/TRBV12-4	TRBJ2-1	CASQRGPSYNEQFF	TGTGCCAGCCAGCGGGGCCCCTCCTACAATGAGCAGTTCTTC
.	TRBD1	TRBV28	TRBJ2-7	CASGSLRTGDHEQYF	TGTGCCAGCGGGTCTCTGAGGACAGGGGATCACGAGCAGTACTTC
few	.	TRBV20-1	TRBJ1-2	CSARKGPRGGYTF	TGCAGTGCTAGGAAGGGACCCCGAGGGGGCTACACCTTC
.	TRBD2	TRBV4-3	TRBJ2-2	CASSQDWLREVAGELFF	TGCGCCAGCAGCCAAGATTGGTTGCGGGAGGTCGCCGGGGAGCTGTTTTTT
few	.	TRBV20-1	TRBJ2-1	CSASWRSSYNEQFF	TGCAGTGCTAGTTGGCGGAGCTCCTACAATGAGCAGTTCTTC
many	TRBD1	TRBV12-3/TRBV12-4	TRBJ1-2	CASSFGRGPAGYTF	TGTGCCAGCAGTTTCGGCAGGGGGCCAGCTGGCTACACCTTC
many	.	TRBV20-1	TRBJ1-5	CSASVQNNQPQHF	TGCAGTGCTAGCGTGCAGAACAATCAGCCCCAGCATTTT
few	TRBD1	TRBV7-2	TRBJ1-2	CASSNRDSYGYTF	TGTGCCAGCAGCAACCGGGACAGCTATGGCTACACCTTC
.	.	TRBV18	TRBJ1-6	CASSPRDANLPLHF	TGTGCCAGCTCACCCCGGGACGCAAATTTACCCCTCCACTTT
.	TRBD1	TRBV11-2	TRBJ1-2	CASSRPGQGSYGYTF	TGTGCCAGCAGCAGACCGGGACAGGGGAGCTATGGCTACACCTTC
.	.	TRBV6-5	TRBJ1-1	CASSYPGERTAFF	TGTGCCAGCAGTTACCCAGGGGAGAGGACGGCTTTCTTT
few	.	TRBV6-5	TRBJ1-6	CASSYSPRGLSSPLHF	TGTGCCAGCAGTTACTCGCCACGGGGGCTCTCTTCACCCCTCCACTTT
once	TRBD2	TRBV12-3/TRBV12-4	TRBJ2-1	CASSPYGGSSYNEQFF	TGTGCCAGCAGCCCTTACGGGGGGAGCTCCTACAATGAGCAGTTCTTC